This T cell receptor beta chain was found in a study of shared clonotypes between healthy human individuals. TCRdb's copy holds only in-frame clones and misses some; the assay was immunoSEQ multiplex PCR. This table holds around 990,000 clones, approximately 80% found once. Study-wide results and limits: Deeper or shallower sequencing was expected to change how clonotypes are shared among donors.

Points on this clone: Antigen unknown.

Germline assignment: CDR1 SGHNT and CDR2 YYREEE (reference sequence). This CDR3 has 15 residues. V was shortened by 4 bases and J by 3 bases, with 16 bases between the two germline ends. The TCR was taken from a man between 18 and 29 years old in good health. Some clones in this sample may be carry-over from other donors' samples. The chain carries TRBV5-4 and TRBJ1-2, with a weak D call TRBD1 (6 bases). Sequenced: memory CD4+ T cells from PBMCs. Regarding subset: CD45RA-negative fraction. The CDR3, as DNA: TGTGCCAGCAGCCACCAGACAGGAGCAGACTATGGCTACACCTTC. This translates into CASSHQTGADYGYTF.